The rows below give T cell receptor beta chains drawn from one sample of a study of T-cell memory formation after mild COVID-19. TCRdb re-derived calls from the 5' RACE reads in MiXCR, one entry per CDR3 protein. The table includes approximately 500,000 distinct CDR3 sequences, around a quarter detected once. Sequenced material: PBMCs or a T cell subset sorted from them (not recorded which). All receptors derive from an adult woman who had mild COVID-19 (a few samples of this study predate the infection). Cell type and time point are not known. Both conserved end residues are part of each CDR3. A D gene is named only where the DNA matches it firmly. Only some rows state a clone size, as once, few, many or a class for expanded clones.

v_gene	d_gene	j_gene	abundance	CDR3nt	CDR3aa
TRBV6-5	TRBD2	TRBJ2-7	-	TGTGCCAGCAGCCCACTAGCGGGAGACTCCCACGAGCAGTACTTC	CASSPLAGDSHEQYF
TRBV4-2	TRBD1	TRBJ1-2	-	TGTGCCAGCAGCCCCAGGGGGTCTGAGGGCTACACCTTC	CASSPRGSEGYTF
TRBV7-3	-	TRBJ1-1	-	TGTGCCAGCAGGTTTCCCCCGACAATAATCCCGACAGACGACAAAAAAAAGAAAACCACTGAAGCTTTCTTT	CASRFPPTIIPTDDKKKKTTEAFF
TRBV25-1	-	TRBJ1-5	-	TGTGCCAGCAGTGAATCATACGGGAGTCAGCCCCAGCATTTT	CASSESYGSQPQHF
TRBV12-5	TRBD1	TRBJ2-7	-	TGTGCTAGTGTCAAGGACAGGGGGTACTACGAGCAGTACTTC	CASVKDRGYYEQYF
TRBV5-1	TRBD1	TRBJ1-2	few	TGCGCCAGCAGCCACCGGGACAGGAACGGCCTGAGGGGCTACACCTTC	CASSHRDRNGLRGYTF
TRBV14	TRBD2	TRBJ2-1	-	TGTGCCAGCAGCTTTGCGGGAGAGGGGGAGCAGTTCTTC	CASSFAGEGEQFF
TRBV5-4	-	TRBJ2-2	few	TGTGCCAGCAGCTTACCGGGATCAGCGAACACCGGGGAGCTGTTTTTT	CASSLPGSANTGELFF
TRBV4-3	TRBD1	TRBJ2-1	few	TGCGCCAGCAGCCAAACCACAGGGGGCAATGAGCAGTTCTTC	CASSQTTGGNEQFF
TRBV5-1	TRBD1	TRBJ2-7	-	TGCGCCAGCAGCTTGGCCGGGACAGGGGGAAACTACGAGCAGTACTTC	CASSLAGTGGNYEQYF
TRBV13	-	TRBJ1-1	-	TGTGCCAGCAGCTTAGCCACTCAGGGGACTGAAGCTTTCTTT	CASSLATQGTEAFF
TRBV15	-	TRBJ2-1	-	TGTGCCACCAGCAGAGGTTCCGACTCCGGCAATGAGCAGTTCTTC	CATSRGSDSGNEQFF
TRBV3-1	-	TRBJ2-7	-	TGTGCCAGCAGCCACGGTCAGGGTCGCGGCGAGCAGTACTTC	CASSHGQGRGEQYF
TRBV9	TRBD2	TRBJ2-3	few	TGTGCCAGCACGGCTAGCGGGGCTGGAGATACGCAGTATTTT	CASTASGAGDTQYF
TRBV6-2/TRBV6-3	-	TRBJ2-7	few	TGTGCCAGCAGTTACGGGGAACCCTTCTACGAGCAGTACTTC	CASSYGEPFYEQYF
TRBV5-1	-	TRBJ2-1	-	TGCGCCAGCAGCTCCAGACCCGAGGAAGAGCAGTTCTTC	CASSSRPEEEQFF
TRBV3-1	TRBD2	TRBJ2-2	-	TGTGCCAGCAGCCACCCAGGGACTAGTTGGACCGGGGAGCTGTTTTTT	CASSHPGTSWTGELFF
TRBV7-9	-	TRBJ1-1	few	TGTGCCAGCACCGACCCGGGACTGAGCTTAGGAGGGACTGAAGCTTTCTTT	CASTDPGLSLGGTEAFF
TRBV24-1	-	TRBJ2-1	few	TGTGCCACCAGTGATTTGAACCGTCCAGCGTCGAGCTCCTACAATGAGCAGTTCTTC	CATSDLNRPASSSYNEQFF
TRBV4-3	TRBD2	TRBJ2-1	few	TGCGCCAGCAGCCAAGATTTCCCTAGCGGGAGCCCTAGCTCCTACAATGAGCAGTTCTTC	CASSQDFPSGSPSSYNEQFF
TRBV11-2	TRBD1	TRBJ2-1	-	TGTGCCAGCAGCTTGGACAGGGGGTTCTACAATGAGCAGTTCTTC	CASSLDRGFYNEQFF
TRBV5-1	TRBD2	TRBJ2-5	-	TGCGCCAGCAGCTTGTTCGGGGGGGTGCAGACCCAGTACTTC	CASSLFGGVQTQYF
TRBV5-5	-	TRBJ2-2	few	TGTGCCAGCAGCTGGACTGTGATGCAGGGCACCGGGGAGCTGTTTTTT	CASSWTVMQGTGELFF
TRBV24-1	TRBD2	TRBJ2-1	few	TGTGCCACCAGTGATCCGGCGGGGGTTGCCCAGTTCTTC	CATSDPAGVAQFF
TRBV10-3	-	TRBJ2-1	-	TGTGCCATCAGTCTCCGCGGACAGGGAGGGGTCGATGAGCAGTTCTTC	CAISLRGQGGVDEQFF